The present T cell receptor beta chain was sequenced within a study of T cells after posttransplantation cyclophosphamide. Study findings and constraints: After PTCy, TRB diversity resembled that of CNI/methotrexate controls. Blood and skin or GI T cell repertoires showed limited TRB overlap. Donor-recipient repertoire similarity was low at 1-2 months, rising over year one.

Remarks on this clone: The antigen remains unidentified.

Sequencing was performed with immunoSEQ multiplex PCR; in TCRdb, only in-frame clones are kept and a portion is missing. Seen here are 20,000 to 25,000 clones, 95% to 98% observed once, and the top ten hold approximately 0.13%. The naive gate required viable CD3+CD4+ or CD3+CD8+ cells with CCR7+CD45RA+CD45RO-CD95-CD27+CD28+ phenotype. This CDR3 has 15 amino acids. V lost 1 base, J lost 6 bases, and 15 bases lay in between. Germline-derived CDR1 and CDR2 are MNHEY and SVGAGI. The receptor was isolated from a man aged 50 to 59 in good health, CMV-negative, and a related stem cell transplant donor. Sequenced input: naive CD4+ T cells sorted from PBMCs. This rearrangement joins TRBV6-5 to TRBJ1-2; D possibly corresponds to TRBD1 (6 bases). The CDR3 DNA reads as TGTGCCAGCAGTTACTTGGACAGAGTGGAGAATGGCTACACCTTC. Protein sequence: CASSYLDRVENGYTF.